One and the same sample provided the 19 T cell receptor beta chains below, sequenced in a study of T cell responses to AZD1222 COVID-19 vaccine. Libraries were prepared by immunoSEQ multiplex PCR; TCRdb keeps only in-frame clonotypes and omits some of them. The table includes some 120,000 clones, 85% to 95% detected once. The material sequenced was peripheral blood, taken on day 0 of AZD1222 vaccination. Receptors were obtained from an adult in good health.

The gene calls are TRBV9 and TRBJ2-2; 8 bases fit TRBD2. With 4 bases clipped from V and 6 bases from J, the junction kept 2 bases outside the gene matches. The CDR3 runs to 13 residues. Germline CDR1 and CDR2: SGDLS and YYNGEE. The CDR3 coding sequence is TGTGCCAGCAGCCCCGGGGGGGCCGGGGAGCTGTTTTTT. Residues: CASSPGGAGELFF.

This clone showed up just once. The V and J genes are TRBV15 and TRBJ2-3; 7 bases map to TRBD1. V trimming: 0 bases; J trimming: 0 bases; junction bases outside the gene matches: 3. This CDR3 is built from 16 residues. Germline lookup yields CDR1 LNHNV and CDR2 YYDKDF (reference sequence). The CDR3 DNA follows: TGTGCCACCAGCAGAGATAGGGACAGCAGCACAGATACGCAGTATTTT. Amino acids: CATSRDRDSSTDTQYF.

The V call is TRBV29-1, the J call TRBJ2-7; TRBD1 might be the D (6 bases). V was pared by 4 bases and J by 2 bases, with 12 bases between. The germline V gene encodes CDR1 SQVTM and CDR2 ANQGSEA. The CDR3 covers 13 residues. The CDR3 sequence is CSVVLGQTYEQYF. As DNA, the CDR3 is TGCAGCGTTGTTCTCGGACAGACCTACGAGCAGTACTTC.

The chain joins TRBV27 to TRBJ2-7; D gene unclear. The CDR3 consists of 14 residues. In germline, CDR1 is MNHEY, CDR2 SMNVEV (reference sequence). The V gene lost 2 bases and the J gene lost 7 bases, with 15 bases spanning the gap. The CDR3 sequence is CASSLVQPSTEQYF. The CDR3 nucleotides are TGTGCCAGCAGTTTAGTGCAGCCATCTACGGAGCAGTACTTC.

The chain links TRBV5-1 to TRBJ2-1; D remains unclear. The CDR3 contains 14 residues. V was clipped by 1 base and J by 6 bases, with 11 bases between them. Germline V CDR1 and CDR2: SGHRS, YFSETQ. CDR3 sequence reads: CASSLPGPSNEQFF. CDR3 bases: TGCGCCAGCAGCTTGCCAGGACCGAGCAATGAGCAGTTCTTC.

The chain carries TRBV4-1 and TRBJ2-7, with 8 bases lining up with TRBD1. The CDR3 consists of 17 residues. Trimming took 0 bases from V and 4 from J; bases not matched to a gene: 11. Germline assignment: CDR1 MGHRA and CDR2 YSYEKL. CDR3 loop: CASSQEDRAGGGYEQYF. The CDR3, as DNA: TGCGCCAGCAGCCAAGAAGATAGGGCAGGGGGCGGGTACGAGCAGTACTTC.

The V and J genes are TRBV15 and TRBJ2-5; D unclear. CDR3 length: 11 amino acids. Per the germline V gene, CDR1 is LNHNV and CDR2 is YYDKDF (reference sequence). V lost 0 bases and J lost 7, with 3 bases in between. This chain's CDR3 is CATSREGTQYF. In DNA, the CDR3 is TGTGCCACCAGCAGAGAAGGGACCCAGTACTTC.

V and J are TRBV11-2 and TRBJ1-2, with a possible D match to TRBD1 (6 bases). The CDR3 spans 17 residues. V lost 4 bases, J lost 4 bases, and 22 bases lay in between. Per the germline V gene, CDR1 is SGHAT and CDR2 is FQNNGV. CDR3 in amino acids: CASSSPWTEVKSYGYTF. Written as DNA, the CDR3 is TGTGCCAGCAGCTCCCCCTGGACAGAAGTGAAATCCTATGGCTACACCTTC.

This clone occurred a few times. The chain uses TRBV7-3 and TRBJ1-5; no clear D gene. The CDR3 totals 13 residues. Trimming cost V 2 bases and J 6 bases, with 8 bases left between them. Germline CDR1 and CDR2: SGHTA and FQGTGA. CDR3 sequence reads: CASSLDRGQPQHF. The CDR3 nucleotides are TGTGCCAGCAGCTTAGACCGTGGTCAGCCCCAGCATTTT.

The sample holds one count of this clone. The chain employs TRBV28 and TRBJ2-1; D gene ambiguous. The CDR3 spans 13 residues. Trimming took 3 bases from V and 6 from J, leaving 9 bases between them. Germline V gene lookup returns CDR1 MDHEN and CDR2 SYDVKM. The CDR3 coding sequence is TGTGCCAGCAGTTTGTTGGTAGTCAATGAGCAGTTCTTC. It is translated as CASSLLVVNEQFF.

This rearrangement joins TRBV28 to TRBJ1-2; D unresolved. The germline V and J ends were trimmed by 6 bases and 8 bases, with 19 bases remaining between them. This CDR3 comprises 14 residues. Per the germline V gene, CDR1 is MDHEN and CDR2 is SYDVKM. CDR3 coding DNA: TGTGCCAGCAGGAAATCCAGTCTCCCTCGCGGCTACACCTTC. Translating it yields CASRKSSLPRGYTF.

This clone was picked up a small number of times. The rearrangement links TRBV2 to TRBJ1-6; unclear D gene. Looked up from germline, CDR1 is SNHLY and CDR2 is FYNNEI. Trimming took off 6 bases at V and 7 bases at J, with 4 bases between the two ends. The CDR3 totals 11 residues. CDR3 sequence reads: CASSRNSPLHF. CDR3 nucleotide sequence: TGTGCCAGCAGCCGAAATTCACCCCTCCACTTT.

This clone was counted once. The chain is built from TRBV5-6 and TRBJ2-1; 9 bases match TRBD2. The CDR3 runs to 17 residues. The germline V gene has CDR1 SGHDT and CDR2 YYEEEE. The ends lost 3 bases at V and 6 bases at J; junction bases unmatched: 13. The CDR3 sequence: CASSWRFSGSPFNEQFF. The CDR3 nucleotides are TGTGCCAGCAGCTGGCGCTTTAGCGGGAGTCCTTTCAATGAGCAGTTCTTC. The variable domain in full, with the rest retrieved from reference TRBV5-6 and TRBJ2-1, is DAGVTQSPTHLIKTRGQQVTLRCSPKSGHDTVSWYQQALGQGPQFIFQYYEEEERQRGNFPDRFSGHQFPNYSSELNVNALLLGDSALYLCASSWRFSGSPFNEQFFGPGTRLTVL.

The genes are TRBV19 and TRBJ2-2; D ambiguous. The length of the CDR3 is 15 residues. Deletions cut 3 bases from V and 3 bases from J, with 11 bases between. Looked up from germline, CDR1 is LNHDA and CDR2 is SQIVND (reference sequence). The CDR3 coding sequence is TGTGCCAGTAGTATGGACCGCGTGGACACCGGGGAGCTGTTTTTT. Its protein is CASSMDRVDTGELFF.

The chain uses TRBV7-9 and TRBJ2-5; D is perhaps TRBD1 (6 bases). The length of the CDR3 is 12 residues. Trimming removed 2 bases at V and 10 bases at J, with 11 bases between. CDR1 and CDR2 from the germline V gene are SEHNR and FQNEAQ (reference sequence). The chain's CDR3 is CASSLNRVGQYF. The CDR3 bases are TGTGCCAGCAGCTTAAACAGGGTGGGCCAGTACTTC.

The chain uses TRBV5-4 and TRBJ2-3, with D perhaps matching TRBD2 (5 bases). The V gene's germline CDR1 is SGHNT and CDR2 YYREEE (reference sequence). This CDR3 contains 16 residues. V gave up 0 bases and J gave up 4 bases, with 15 bases separating them. CDR3 coding DNA: TGTGCCAGCAGCTTGGTGGACTTTTCGCTGGCAGATACGCAGTATTTT. It encodes CASSLVDFSLADTQYF.

The V and J genes are TRBV2 and TRBJ1-5; 7 bases match TRBD1. The CDR3 extends over 15 amino acids. CDR1 and CDR2 (germline): SNHLY, FYNNEI. The V and J ends lost 3 bases and 3 bases, in that order; junction bases with no gene match: 5. The chain's CDR3 is CASSDNRGANQPQHF. CDR3 bases: TGTGCCAGCAGTGATAACAGGGGTGCCAATCAGCCCCAGCATTTT. Complete variable domain (other parts from reference TRBV2 and TRBJ1-5): EPEVTQTPSHQVTQMGQEVILRCVPISNHLYFYWYRQILGQKVEFLVSFYNNEISEKSEIFDDQFSVERPDGSNFTLKIRSTKLEDSAMYFCASSDNRGANQPQHFGDGTRLSIL.

J is TRBJ1-1 and V is TRBV29-1; 7 bases fit TRBD1. Trimming at V came to 6 bases and at J to 1 base, leaving 2 bases not matched to a gene. The CDR3 runs 12 residues. CDR1 and CDR2 (germline): SQVTM, ANQGSEA. CDR3 loop: CSVGQENTEAFF. For the CDR3, the DNA is TGCAGCGTAGGACAGGAGAACACTGAAGCTTTCTTT.

This chain links TRBV28 with TRBJ2-7; 7 bases are a match to TRBD2. This CDR3 contains 14 residues. The V gene's germline CDR1 is MDHEN and CDR2 SYDVKM. J was trimmed by 2 bases and V by 5 bases; bases with no gene match: 6. The CDR3 region is CASSPQGGAYEQYF. CDR3 coding DNA: TGTGCCAGCAGTCCCCAGGGAGGGGCCTACGAGCAGTACTTC.